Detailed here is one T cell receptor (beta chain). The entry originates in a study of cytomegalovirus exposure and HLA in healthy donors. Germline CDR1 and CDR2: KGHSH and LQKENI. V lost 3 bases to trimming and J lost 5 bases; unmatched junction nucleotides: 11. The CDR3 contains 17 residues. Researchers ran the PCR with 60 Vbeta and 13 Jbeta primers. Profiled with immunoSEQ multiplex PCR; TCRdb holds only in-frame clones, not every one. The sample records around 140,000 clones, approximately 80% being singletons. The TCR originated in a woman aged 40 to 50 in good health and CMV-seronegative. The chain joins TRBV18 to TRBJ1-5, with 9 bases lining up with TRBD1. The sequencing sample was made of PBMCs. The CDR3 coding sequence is TGTGCCAGCTCACCCACCATGGGGACAGGGAGGGATCAGCCCCAGCATTTT. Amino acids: CASSPTMGTGRDQPQHF. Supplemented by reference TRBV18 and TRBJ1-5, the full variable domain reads NAGVMQNPRHLVRRRGQEARLRCSPMKGHSHVYWYRQLPEEGLKFMVYLQKENIIDESGMPKERFSAEFPKEGPSILRIQQVVRGDSAAYFCASSPTMGTGRDQPQHFGDGTRLSIL.